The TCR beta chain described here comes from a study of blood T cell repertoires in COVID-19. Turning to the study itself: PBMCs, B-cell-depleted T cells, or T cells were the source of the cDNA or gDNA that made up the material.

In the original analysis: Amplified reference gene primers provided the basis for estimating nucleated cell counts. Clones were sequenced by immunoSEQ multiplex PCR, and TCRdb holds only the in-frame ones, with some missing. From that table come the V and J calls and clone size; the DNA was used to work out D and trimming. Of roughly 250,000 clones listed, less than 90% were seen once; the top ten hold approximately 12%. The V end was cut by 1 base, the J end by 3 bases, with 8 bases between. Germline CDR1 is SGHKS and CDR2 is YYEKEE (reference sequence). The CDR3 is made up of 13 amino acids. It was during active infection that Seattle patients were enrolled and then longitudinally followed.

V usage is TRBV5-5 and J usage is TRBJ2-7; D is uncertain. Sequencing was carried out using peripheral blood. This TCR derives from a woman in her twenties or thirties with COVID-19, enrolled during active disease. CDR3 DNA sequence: TGTGCCAGCAGCTTGAACAGATACTACGAGCAGTACTTC. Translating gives CASSLNRYYEQYF.